A single T cell receptor beta chain is shown here with its context. The target of this receptor is not known. No clone much larger than this one lies a single base away; base qualities are absent. This sample was taken from a study of blood T cell repertoires in COVID-19 (dated by TCRdb to 2020 to 2022). Looking at the study overall: The collaborator samples originated in the United States, Italy and Spain and spanned the acute and convalescent phases of COVID-19. The material from the prospective study consisted of cDNA or gDNA derived from T cells, B-cell-depleted T cells, or PBMCs. Subjects who had been exposed to COVID-19, were actively infected with it, or had recovered from it provided the deeply sampled blood TCRbeta repertoires that made up the dataset. The repertoires were made available in a free public database intended to serve as a resource for research on the immune response to SARS-CoV-2. Samples were obtained from the ongoing ImmuneRACE study (first 160 participants) and from some 1,300 subjects provided by 6 global collaborators. Sample metadata almost always included a de-identified subject ID, COVID-19 status, age in years and sex. HLA class I and class II types, where available, came from metadata supplied by the sample provider rather than from assay-based typing. Points the paper makes about the study in general: The amount of clinical and demographic metadata varied by source and participant and was provided uncurated.

The CDR3 runs 16 residues from the cysteine to the phenylalanine. Of all the DNA, just the CDR3 is kept, 48 bases in frame from base 1. The germline V gene specifies MRHNA as CDR1 and SNTAGT as CDR2. Trimming takes 2 bases off V and 8 bases off J; junction bases not matched to a gene: 3. Participants in the prospective study were enrolled through a virtual design, were aged about 18 to 100 years, and lived in approximately 25 United States geographic areas. In the prospective study, participants were assigned to cohorts based on the clinical history participants reported in a screening survey and a study questionnaire. Each participant in the prospective study had whole blood, serum and a nasopharyngeal or oropharyngeal swab collected by mobile phlebotomists. Participants in the prospective study had the option to provide additional blood draws and questionnaires over a roughly 2-month period. Before DNA extraction, blood samples from the prospective study were shipped at room temperature or frozen.

TCRbeta CDR3 regions were amplified from genomic DNA using the immunoSEQ Assay, a bias-controlled multiplex PCR. In the source study's methods: The number of nucleated cells in each sample was estimated by amplification of reference gene primers within the assay. To quantify the absolute abundance of each unique TCRbeta CDR3 rearrangement, sequence reads were collapsed and filtered. For each sample, productive Simpson clonality was calculated by taking the square root of Simpson's diversity index across productive rearrangements. TCRdb obtained this table from immuneACCESS and retained in-frame rearrangements with V and J assigned. These tables miss some clones; where compared with another copy, unresolved V genes account for less than half of the shortfall, and the remainder is unexplained. D and trimming were read from the DNA, whereas the V and J calls and clone size are those reported in that table. Here the sample has 200,000 to 300,000 clones; approximately 86% occur a single time. The ten largest clones capture just over 2.5% of the sample.

The rearrangement combines TRBV6-4 with TRBJ2-1, and TRBD2 aligns with 16 junction nucleotides. The sample consisted of PBMCs or T cells enriched from blood (not recorded which). This clonotype was obtained from a woman in her 30s with acute COVID-19. The bases are TGTGCCAGCAGTGACGGGACTAGCGGGGGGGCCGATGAGCAGTTCTTC. Translation gives CASSDGTSGGADEQFF.